One and the same sample provided the 24 T cell receptor beta chains below, sequenced in a study of molecular identifiers for immune sequencing clone quantification. From the PCR reads, TCRdb called clonotypes with MiXCR, one entry per CDR3 protein. The sample records 350,000 or so distinct CDR3 sequences, over 20% being singletons. Material for sequencing was naive CD8+ T cells from blood, with Jurkat cell RNA spiked in. Stated subset: FACS-sorted CD8+CD4-CCR7+CD45RA+ naive T cells. The receptors come from a human donor in good health. Some libraries in this study had Jurkat cell RNA spiked in.

Concerning this clonotype itself: It may be a read error: a sequence one base away is much more abundant. The rearrangement uses TRBV7-9 and TRBJ2-1; 11 bases align to TRBD2. This CDR3 has 16 amino acids. Germline assignment: CDR1 SEHNR and CDR2 FQNEAQ (reference sequence). The CDR3 is CASSFLAGGAYNEQLF. CDR3 DNA sequence: TGTGCCAGCAGCTTTCTAGCGGGAGGAGCCTACAATGAGCAGCTCTTC.

This clonotype has a handful of counts. This sequence joins TRBV24-1 and TRBJ2-6, with D tentatively TRBD1 (6 bases). The CDR3 runs to 16 residues. The V gene lost 3 bases and the J gene lost 4 bases, with 12 bases spanning the gap. Germline V CDR1 and CDR2: KGHDR, SFDVKD. The CDR3 region is CATSDRTALGANVLTF. CDR3 coding DNA: TGTGCCACCAGTGATAGGACAGCATTAGGGGCCAACGTCCTGACTTTC.

This clonotype was seen only a few times. The chain combines TRBV7-9 with TRBJ2-7; D remains ambiguous. Germline CDR1 reads SEHNR; CDR2 reads FQNEAQ (reference sequence). There are 12 residues in the CDR3. Trimming took 4 bases from V and 4 from J, leaving 8 bases between them. CDR3 DNA: TGTGCCAGCAGCTCGATGATTTACGAGCAGTACTTC. This gives the protein CASSSMIYEQYF. Complete variable domain (other parts from reference TRBV7-9 and TRBJ2-7): DTGVSQNPRHKITKRGQNVTFRCDPISEHNRLYWYRQTLGQGPEFLTYFQNEAQLEKSRLLSDRFSAERPKGSFSTLEIQRTEQGDSAMYLCASSSMIYEQYFGPGTRLTVT.

The CDR3 protein is CASTPVVTNEKLFF. The DNA for the CDR3 is TGTGCCAGCACCCCGGTTGTCACTAATGAAAAACTGTTTTTT. V usage is TRBV7-9 and J usage is TRBJ1-4; D is undetermined. Germline V gene lookup returns CDR1 SEHNR and CDR2 FQNEAQ (reference sequence). This CDR3 is 14 amino acids long. The V end was cut by 7 bases, the J end by 2 bases, with 11 bases between.

This clonotype was seen ten or more times. The rearrangement links TRBV5-4 to TRBJ2-7; maybe TRBD1 (7 bases). Germline V gene sequence: CDR1 SGHNT, CDR2 YYREEE (reference sequence). This CDR3 comprises 16 residues. V lost 2 bases to trimming and J lost 6 bases, with 21 bases between them. The CDR3 spells CASSFGTRQGLLEQYF. The DNA for the CDR3 is TGTGCCAGCAGCTTCGGGACCCGACAGGGACTCCTCGAGCAGTACTTC.

Of note for this clonotype: This could be a read error, since a much larger clone is one nucleotide away. The missing conserved phenylalanine or tryptophan at the end of this CDR3 makes a read error likely. The gene calls are TRBV20-1 and TRBJ2-2; D is unresolved. Germline V gives CDR1 DFQATT, CDR2 SNEGSKA (reference sequence). CDR3 length: 15 amino acids. V was pared by 2 bases and J by 1 base, with 11 bases between. CDR3 sequence reads: CSARLAAKNTGELFL. CDR3 DNA: TGCAGTGCTAGACTCGCAGCCAAGAACACCGGGGAGCTGTTTCTT.

The chain carries TRBV7-9 and TRBJ2-3; 9 bases are a match to TRBD2. This CDR3 has 18 amino acids. Germline CDR1 SEHNR, CDR2 FQNEAQ (reference sequence). V lost 5 bases to trimming and J lost 2 bases; unmatched junction nucleotides: 14. The CDR3 loop reads CASSTYGGLAGPTDTQYF. DNA for the CDR3: TGTGCCAGCAGCACTTACGGCGGGCTAGCGGGACCCACAGATACGCAGTATTTT.

Comment on this clonotype: Since a much larger clone is just one base distant, this may be a read error. The chain has TRBV2 and TRBJ2-2; D may be TRBD2 (5 bases). The V gene lost 7 bases and the J gene lost 4 bases, with 19 bases spanning the gap. Germline V gives CDR1 SNHLY, CDR2 FYNNEI. This CDR3 has 16 residues. The CDR3 coding sequence is TGTGCCAGCAAATTTACACCAGAGACTATCACCGGGGAGCTGTTTTTT. It translates to CASKFTPETITGELFF.

Concerning this clonotype: It may be a read error: a sequence one base away is much more abundant. The rearrangement links TRBV7-2 to TRBJ2-7, with D maybe TRBD2 (6 bases). Germline V gene lookup returns CDR1 SGHTA and CDR2 FQGNSA. This CDR3 is built from 17 residues. V dropped 8 bases and J dropped 0 bases, with 23 bases sitting between them. The CDR3 sequence is CASGSEGRSIFSYEQYF. In DNA form, the CDR3 reads TGTGCCAGCGGTTCGGAGGGGCGCAGTATATTCTCCTACGAGCAGTACTTC.

This clonotype has only one observation. The conserved final phenylalanine or tryptophan is absent from the CDR3, which likely points to a read error. The CDR3 sequence: CASSQGTGSYVYGYTL. CDR3 nucleotides: TGCGCCAGCAGCCAAGGTACAGGGAGTTATGTTTATGGCTACACCCTC. The chain couples TRBV4-1 to TRBJ1-2; TRBD1 is a possible D gene (6 bases). V was cut by 1 base and J by 5 bases, with 17 bases left in between. CDR3 length equals 16 residues. Germline CDR1 MGHRA, CDR2 YSYEKL.

Worth noting for this clonotype: This could be a read error, since a much larger clone is one nucleotide away. The rearrangement uses TRBV9 and TRBJ2-2; D possibly corresponds to TRBD2 (5 bases). The CDR3 totals 17 residues. The germline CDR1 and CDR2 sequences are SGDLS and YYNGEE. The CDR3 region has the DNA TGTGCCAGCAGCTCCCATCGAGGCAGGCCTAACACCGGGGAGCTGGTTTTT. This translates into CASSSHRGRPNTGELVF.

Remarks on this clonotype: One end of the junction varies from germline; a read error may be responsible. The J gene is TRBJ2-5, the V gene TRBV19; a weak D match, TRBD1 (6 bases). The CDR3 spans 15 residues. Germline V CDR1 and CDR2: LNHDA, SQIVND (reference sequence). The CDR3 DNA sequence: TGTGCCAATAGTAACTGGACAGCAAACCAAGAGACCCAGTACTTC. It encodes CANSNWTANQETQYF.

Points on this clonotype: One end of the junction varies from germline; a read error may be responsible. V is TRBV4-1 and J is TRBJ2-7; perhaps TRBD1 as D (5 bases). CDR3 size: 15 residues. The germline V gene encodes CDR1 MGHRA and CDR2 YSYEKL. CDR3 bases: TGCGCCAGCGGCCAAGAAAGGGGAATCTCGTACGAGCAGTACTTC. Amino acid sequence: CASGQERGISYEQYF.

The genes are TRBV4-1 and TRBJ2-3; D is ambiguous. The CDR3 loop spans 19 amino acids. V was cut by 0 bases and J by 6 bases, with 25 bases left in between. In germline, CDR1 is MGHRA, CDR2 YSYEKL. CDR3 in DNA: TGCGCCAGCAGCCAAGAAGGCCCCCAGTCTGGTTTTCTTAGTGATACGCAGTATTTT. This gives the protein CASSQEGPQSGFLSDTQYF.

There are a few counts of this clonotype. A read error may explain this, as a much larger clone is one base away. This chain connects TRBV4-1 to TRBJ2-7, with TRBD1 matching 9 bases. There are 15 residues in the CDR3. Looked up from germline, CDR1 is MGHRA and CDR2 is YSYEKL. V trimming: 7 bases; J trimming: 7 bases; junction bases outside the gene matches: 14. The CDR3: CASNHPGTGPSEQYF. CDR3 in DNA: TGCGCCAGCAACCACCCCGGGACAGGGCCTTCAGAGCAGTACTTC.

The V and J genes are TRBV7-9 and TRBJ2-2, with 8 bases aligning to TRBD2. Per germline, CDR1 SEHNR and CDR2 FQNEAQ (reference sequence). V trimming: 0 bases; J trimming: 6 bases; junction bases outside the gene matches: 15. There are 19 residues in the CDR3. CDR3 DNA sequence: TGTGCCAGCAGCTTAGCGTTTAACCAACCGCGGACTAGCCCCGGGGAGCTGTTTTTT. Translated: CASSLAFNQPRTSPGELFF.

This clonotype showed up just a few times. This chain joins TRBV6-2 or TRBV6-3 and TRBJ2-1; a possible D gene is TRBD2 (5 bases). V was clipped by 2 bases and J by 6 bases, with 17 bases between them. Germline loops: CDR1 MNHEY, CDR2 SVGEGT. The CDR3 consists of 16 residues. The CDR3 sequence: CASSYTGFPLVNEQFF. CDR3 bases: TGTGCCAGCAGTTACACGGGATTCCCCCTGGTCAATGAGCAGTTCTTC.

This clonotype was counted ten times or more. V and J are TRBV7-6 and TRBJ1-5; D remains unclear. The germline CDR1 and CDR2 sequences are SGHVS and FNYEAQ. Trimming stripped 5 bases from V and 3 bases from J, with 8 bases between. This CDR3 contains 13 residues. This CDR3 is CASSPGFNQPQHF. The CDR3 nucleotides are TGTGCCAGCAGCCCTGGGTTCAATCAGCCCCAGCATTTT.

This clonotype was observed many times. This chain links TRBV29-1 with TRBJ2-2, with a possible D match to TRBD2 (6 bases). The CDR3 length is 13 residues. From germline, CDR1 is SQVTM and CDR2 ANQGSEA. V lost 8 bases and J 3 bases, leaving 13 bases between the germline ends. In nucleotides, the CDR3 is TGCAGCTTCATCAGGAGGGACACCGGGGAGCTGTTTTTT. Amino acid sequence: CSFIRRDTGELFF.

V is TRBV2 and J is TRBJ2-7; tentative D call: TRBD1 (5 bases). Deletions cut 1 base from V and 0 bases from J, with 7 bases between. In germline, CDR1 is SNHLY, CDR2 FYNNEI. This CDR3 has 14 residues. The CDR3 bases are TGTGCCAGCAGTGAAGGCAGGGCCTCCTACGAGCAGTACTTC. It codes for CASSEGRASYEQYF.

This clonotype was counted many times. The chain employs TRBV20-1 and TRBJ2-7, with 14 bases that match TRBD2. The CDR3 is made up of 16 amino acids. Trimming at V came to 0 bases and at J to 5 bases, leaving 6 bases not matched to a gene. Looked up from germline, CDR1 is DFQATT and CDR2 is SNEGSKA (reference sequence). The chain's CDR3 is CSARDRLAGGVDEQYF. The CDR3 DNA follows: TGCAGTGCTAGAGATCGACTAGCGGGGGGGGTGGACGAGCAGTACTTC.

With regard to this clonotype: It may be a read error: a sequence one base away is much more abundant. Lacking the conserved final phenylalanine or tryptophan, this CDR3 likely reflects a read error. The genes are TRBV28 and TRBJ2-3, with D possibly matching TRBD2 (5 bases). The CDR3 consists of 16 residues. Trimming left V 4 bases short and J 3 bases short, with 17 bases between. Per the germline V gene, CDR1 is MDHEN and CDR2 is SYDVKM. The CDR3 sequence: CASSSQDIGRTDTQYL. In DNA, the CDR3 is TGTGCCAGCAGTTCCCAAGACATAGGGAGAACAGATACGCAGTATCTT.

This clonotype was seen more than once but under ten times. This chain uses TRBV4-3 with TRBJ2-5, with a tentative D call TRBD2 (5 bases). The germline CDR1 and CDR2 sequences are LGHNA and YSLEER. The V and J ends lost 5 bases and 1 base respectively, with 8 bases between them. The CDR3 is made up of 13 amino acids. The CDR3 DNA follows: TGCGCCAGCAGCTCCGGGATCCAAGAGACCCAGTACTTC. It codes for CASSSGIQETQYF.

On this clonotype itself: Since a much larger clone is just one base distant, this may be a read error. The J gene is TRBJ2-7, the V gene TRBV28; unclear D gene. Germline V CDR1 and CDR2: MDHEN, SYDVKM. With 5 bases removed from V and 6 bases from J, the gap between germline ends came to 11 bases. This CDR3 comprises 12 residues. In DNA form, the CDR3 reads TGTGCCAGCAGTAACCTCAATCTCGAGCAGTACTTC. Its translation is CASSNLNLEQYF.